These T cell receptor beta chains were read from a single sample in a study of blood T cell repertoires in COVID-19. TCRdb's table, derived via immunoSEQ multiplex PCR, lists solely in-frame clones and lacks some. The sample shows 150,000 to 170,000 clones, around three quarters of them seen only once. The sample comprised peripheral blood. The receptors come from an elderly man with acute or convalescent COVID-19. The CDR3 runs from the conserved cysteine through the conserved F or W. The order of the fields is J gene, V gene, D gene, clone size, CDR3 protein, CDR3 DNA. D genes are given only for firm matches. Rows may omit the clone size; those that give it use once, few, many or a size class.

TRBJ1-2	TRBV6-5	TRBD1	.	CASRDGQADF	TGTGCCAGCAGAGACGGACAGGCCGACTTC
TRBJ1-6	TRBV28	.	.	CASRGPRNSPLHF	TGTGCCAGCAGGGGCCCGAGAAATTCACCCCTCCACTTT
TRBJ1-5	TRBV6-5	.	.	CASTYSGLGGQPQHF	TGTGCCAGCACCTACAGCGGGCTTGGAGGTCAGCCCCAGCATTTT
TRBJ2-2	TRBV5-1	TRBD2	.	CASSLVLAGDNTGELFF	TGCGCCAGCAGCTTGGTCCTAGCGGGGGATAACACCGGGGAGCTGTTTTTT
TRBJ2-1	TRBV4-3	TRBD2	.	CASSHRLAGDNEQFF	TGCGCCAGCAGCCACAGACTAGCGGGGGACAATGAGCAGTTCTTC
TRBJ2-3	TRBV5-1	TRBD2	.	CASSLGLAGTDTQYF	TGCGCCAGCAGCCTGGGACTAGCGGGGACAGATACGCAGTATTTT
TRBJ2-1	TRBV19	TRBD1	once	CASSHGQVGFF	TGTGCCAGTAGCCATGGACAGGTGGGGTTCTTC
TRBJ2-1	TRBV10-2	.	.	CASSDVGASYNEQFF	TGCGCCAGCAGTGACGTTGGGGCCTCCTACAATGAGCAGTTCTTC
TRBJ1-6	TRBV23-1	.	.	CAPGGSPLHF	TGCGCCCCGGGAGGCTCACCCCTCCACTTT
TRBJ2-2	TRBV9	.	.	CASSDGAGRTGELFF	TGTGCCAGCAGCGATGGGGCAGGGCGGACCGGGGAGCTGTTTTTT
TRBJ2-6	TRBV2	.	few	CASIFAVSGANVLTF	TGTGCCAGCATTTTCGCGGTCTCTGGGGCCAACGTCCTGACTTTC
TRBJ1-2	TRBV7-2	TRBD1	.	CASSVDRGPYGYTF	TGTGCCAGCAGCGTGGACAGGGGGCCCTATGGCTACACCTTC
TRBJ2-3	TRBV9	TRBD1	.	CASSPRLVLGQGFTDTQYF	TGTGCCAGCAGCCCACGTCTGGTTCTAGGACAGGGGTTCACAGATACGCAGTATTTT
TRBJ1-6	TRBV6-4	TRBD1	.	CASSGTVDRVRNSPLHF	TGTGCCAGCAGTGGAACCGTAGACAGGGTAAGGAATTCACCCCTCCACTTT
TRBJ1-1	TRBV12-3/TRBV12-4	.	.	CASSTGPTEAFF	TGTGCCAGCAGTACAGGGCCCACTGAAGCTTTCTTT
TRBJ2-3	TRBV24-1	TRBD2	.	CATSDLGGGDTDTQYF	TGTGCCACCAGTGATTTAGGCGGGGGGGACACAGATACGCAGTATTTT
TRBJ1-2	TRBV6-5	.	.	CASSPRDPKSVGYTF	TGTGCCAGCAGCCCCCGGGATCCTAAATCGGTTGGCTACACCTTC
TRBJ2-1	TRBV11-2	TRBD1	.	CASNQFMTGGHNEQFF	TGTGCCAGCAACCAATTTATGACAGGGGGCCACAATGAGCAGTTCTTC
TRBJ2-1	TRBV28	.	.	CASFRGNEQFF	TGTGCCAGCTTCAGGGGAAATGAGCAGTTCTTC
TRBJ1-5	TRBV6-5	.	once	CASSRAGDQPQHF	TGTGCCAGCAGTCGAGCAGGGGACCAGCCCCAGCATTTT
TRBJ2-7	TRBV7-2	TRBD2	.	CASSNSGTSGGAYEQYF	TGTGCCAGCAGCAACTCCGGGACTAGCGGGGGGGCATACGAGCAGTACTTC
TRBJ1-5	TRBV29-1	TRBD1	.	CSVVETGVGNQPQHF	TGCAGCGTTGTCGAGACAGGGGTAGGGAATCAGCCCCAGCATTTT